The source of this T cell receptor beta chain is a study of blood T cell repertoires in COVID-19. Trimming pared 10 bases from V and 4 bases from J, leaving 16 bases between. CDR3 length: 14 amino acids. CDR1 is SGHVS and CDR2 is FQNEAQ in the germline V gene. The repertoire was sequenced with immunoSEQ multiplex PCR; TCRdb's copy has only in-frame clones and lacks some. The sample carries roughly 220,000 clones, 85% recorded once. This TCR derives from a man aged 45-60 years who had recovered from COVID-19. Sequenced input: peripheral blood. This sequence joins TRBV7-8 and TRBJ2-2; D perhaps matches TRBD1 (5 bases). CDR3 residues: CATGWGFGTGELFF. CDR3 nucleotide sequence: TGTGCCACCGGGTGGGGCTTTGGCACCGGGGAGCTGTTTTTT.